This record looks at one TCR beta chain sequence and its context. Its antigen is unknown. This CDR3 is 15 amino acids long. CDR1 is SGHRS, CDR2 YFSETQ, per germline. The V gene end was trimmed by 4 bases and the J gene end by 1 base; junction bases not matched to a gene: 6. Amplification used 60 Vbeta primers and 13 Jbeta primers. In the original workflow: Roughly 11 million shared chains were among tens of millions of unique TCR beta chains counted in a later analysis. Sequencing used immunoSEQ multiplex PCR; TCRdb keeps in-frame clones, though not all of them. V and J calls and clone size are copied from that table; D and trimming were computed from the DNA. The sample yields some 240,000 clones, 80% to 95% seen once. This specimen comes from a study of cytomegalovirus exposure and HLA in healthy donors. Points from the study as a whole: A later analysis found common viral pathogens apparently linked to several of the most significant clusters. HLA-A and HLA-B allele assignments for most subjects were reportedly predicted accurately using TCR beta sequences. Presence/absence comparisons presumed near-even sequencing depth among donors.

Sequenced sample: PBMCs. The clonotype was recovered from a girl aged 2-10 years in good health and CMV-seronegative. The V gene is TRBV5-1, the J gene TRBJ1-1; 8 bases are a match to TRBD1. This chain's CDR3 is CASSPTGTGNTEAFF. Here the CDR3 DNA reads TGCGCCAGCAGCCCGACCGGGACAGGGAACACTGAAGCTTTCTTT.